These 16 T cell receptor beta chains share one sample of origin, sequenced in a study of T cells in Graves' hyperthyroidism and ophthalmopathy. Regions amplified from RNA transcripts were the TCR beta CDR3 regions. First-round RT-PCR with HTBI primers amplified the TCR CDR3 region. In TCRdb, the multiplex PCR reads were re-called with MiXCR into one record per CDR3 protein. The sample carries 660,000 or so distinct CDR3 sequences, under 25% recorded once. Material for sequencing was blood. The receptors here all came from a man aged 30 to 45 with Graves' ophthalmopathy.

This clonotype was counted between two and nine times. The chain employs TRBV25-1 and TRBJ2-7, with 8 bases aligning to TRBD2. Germline V lookup: CDR1 MGHDK, CDR2 SYGVNS. Germline trimming cut 5 bases from V and 2 bases from J; bases unmatched to any gene: 8. CDR3 length: 15 residues. The CDR3 is CASSPVRGGTYEQYF. The CDR3 nucleotides read TGTGCCAGCAGTCCTGTCCGCGGGGGGACCTACGAGCAGTACTTC.

The rearrangement uses TRBV10-2 and TRBJ2-3, with D possibly TRBD2 on 5 matching bases. This CDR3 contains 16 residues. In germline, CDR1 is WSHSY, CDR2 SAAADI. Trimming took off 1 base at V and 0 bases at J, with 11 bases between the two ends. The CDR3 protein is CASSEYGRGSTDTQYF. As DNA, the CDR3 is TGCGCCAGCAGTGAGTACGGACGGGGAAGCACAGATACGCAGTATTTT.

This clonotype was observed a handful of times. The chain joins TRBV5-1 to TRBJ2-1; D gene uncertain. Per germline, CDR1 SGHRS and CDR2 YFSETQ. Trimming stripped 4 bases from V and 2 bases from J, with 7 bases between. This CDR3 is 13 amino acids long. CDR3 in amino acids: CASSGSAYNEQFF. The CDR3 DNA reads TGCGCCAGCAGCGGTTCCGCCTACAATGAGCAGTTCTTC.

This clonotype was picked up many times. The V call is TRBV28, the J call TRBJ1-2; weak D call: TRBD1 (5 bases). CDR3 length equals 13 residues. Germline CDR1 reads MDHEN; CDR2 reads SYDVKM. Trimming cost V 3 bases and J 3 bases, with 8 bases left between them. The chain's CDR3 is CASSFQGYYGYTF. DNA of the CDR3: TGTGCCAGCAGTTTCCAGGGTTACTATGGCTACACCTTC.

This clonotype was counted ten times or more. The chain carries TRBV27 and TRBJ1-5; D unresolved. The CDR3 sequence is 13 residues long. V was shortened by 4 bases and J by 1 base, with 5 bases between the two germline ends. Germline CDR1 reads MNHEY; CDR2 reads SMNVEV (reference sequence). This chain's CDR3 is CASSWRSNQPQHF. As DNA, the CDR3 is TGTGCCAGCAGTTGGAGAAGCAATCAGCCCCAGCATTTT.

This clonotype was recorded a few times. V is TRBV7-3 and J is TRBJ2-6; 7 nucleotides agree with TRBD2. V trimming: 6 bases; J trimming: 0 bases; junction bases outside the gene matches: 14. Germline CDR1 SGHTA, CDR2 FQGTGA. This CDR3 contains 19 residues. The CDR3 loop reads CASSYLGGSGLSGANVLTF. The CDR3 region has the DNA TGTGCCAGCAGTTACTTGGGGGGGTCGGGGCTCTCTGGGGCCAACGTCCTGACTTTC.

As concerns this clonotype: One end of the junction fails to match germline, which may point to a read error. Here the CDR3 reads CASSLGEGGGSYEQHF. Written as DNA, the CDR3 is TGTGCCAGCAGCTTAGGGGAAGGGGGTGGCTCCTACGAGCAGCACTTC. This chain connects TRBV7-6 to TRBJ2-7, with TRBD1 as a possible D gene (6 bases). In germline, CDR1 is SGHVS, CDR2 FNYEAQ. There are 16 residues in the CDR3.

V usage is TRBV7-8 and J usage is TRBJ2-3, with 7 bases matching TRBD1. The junction had 3 bases not matched to a gene; V was cut back by 0 bases and J by 3 bases. Germline V gene sequence: CDR1 SGHVS, CDR2 FQNEAQ. The CDR3 length is 15 residues. Here the CDR3 reads CASSLAQGVTDTQYF. The DNA for the CDR3 is TGTGCCAGCAGCTTAGCGCAGGGGGTAACAGATACGCAGTATTTT.

The J gene is TRBJ2-1, the V gene TRBV18, with a weak D call TRBD1 (6 bases). Germline assignment: CDR1 KGHSH and CDR2 LQKENI. Between the trimmed V and J ends, which lost 4 bases and 0 bases, there was a span of 10 bases. This CDR3 has 15 residues. CDR3 loop: CASSLRTDSYNEQFF. The CDR3 DNA reads TGTGCCAGCTCACTTCGGACAGACTCCTACAATGAGCAGTTCTTC. Full variable domain (outside the CDR3, taken from reference TRBV18 and TRBJ2-1): NAGVMQNPRHLVRRRGQEARLRCSPMKGHSHVYWYRQLPEEGLKFMVYLQKENIIDESGMPKERFSAEFPKEGPSILRIQQVVRGDSAAYFCASSLRTDSYNEQFFGPGTRLTVL.

This clonotype turned up a few times. J is TRBJ2-2 and V is TRBV7-3, with 12 bases matching TRBD1. V shed 5 bases, J shed 7 bases, and the junction held 14 bases outside the gene matches. The CDR3 runs to 18 residues. CDR1 SGHTA and CDR2 FQGTGA come from the germline V gene. Here the CDR3 reads CASSRSLPGQGAVGELFF. The CDR3 nucleotides read TGTGCCAGCAGCCGTTCCCTGCCGGGACAGGGGGCGGTCGGGGAGCTGTTTTTT.

Concerning this clonotype: The junction does not match germline at one end; this may be a read error. The V call is TRBV10-3, the J call TRBJ2-3, with D unresolved. Germline V gene lookup returns CDR1 ENHRY and CDR2 SYGVKD. CDR3 length: 15 amino acids. The CDR3 sequence is CTISDSSKSTDTQYF. The CDR3 DNA reads TGTACCATCAGTGACTCCTCCAAGTCCACAGATACGCAGTATTTT.

This clonotype has just one count. This chain links TRBV7-2 with TRBJ2-4, with a possible D match to TRBD2 (6 bases). Germline CDR1 reads SGHTA; CDR2 reads FQGNSA. The CDR3 is 17 amino acids. V was shortened by 2 bases and J by 4 bases, with 18 bases between the two germline ends. This CDR3 is CASSLRGGAGLKNIQYF. CDR3 coding DNA: TGTGCCAGCAGCTTAAGGGGCGGGGCGGGACTTAAAAACATTCAGTACTTC. The entire variable domain, with the rest obtained from reference TRBV7-2 and TRBJ2-4, is as follows: GAGVSQSPSNKVTEKGKDVELRCDPISGHTALYWYRQSLGQGLEFLIYFQGNSAPDKSGLPSDRFSAERTGGSVSTLTIQRTQQEDSAVYLCASSLRGGAGLKNIQYFGAGTRLSVL.

This clonotype occurred many times. The chain combines TRBV28 with TRBJ2-5, with 10 bases lining up with TRBD1. The germline gives CDR1 MDHEN, CDR2 SYDVKM. The CDR3 sequence is 16 residues long. Trimming took 6 bases from V and 5 from J; bases not matched to a gene: 12. CDR3 nucleotide sequence: TGTGCCAGCAGCCCTCCCGGGGACAGGGGTTGGGAGACCCAGTACTTC. Translating gives CASSPPGDRGWETQYF.

The chain uses TRBV6-1 and TRBJ2-1, with TRBD2 as a possible D gene (6 bases). This CDR3 is built from 14 residues. The germline V and J ends were trimmed by 6 bases and 6 bases, with 15 bases remaining between them. Germline loops: CDR1 MNHNS, CDR2 SASEGT. The CDR3 region has the DNA TGTGCCAGCAGCCTCTTGAATAGCGGCAATGAGCAGTTCTTC. Protein sequence: CASSLLNSGNEQFF.

This chain connects TRBV27 to TRBJ2-7; D might be TRBD1 or TRBD2, each matching 5 bases. The CDR3 covers 13 residues. V gave up 5 bases and J gave up 6 bases, with 14 bases separating them. Germline V gives CDR1 MNHEY, CDR2 SMNVEV (reference sequence). CDR3: CASSRGYGGEQYF. The CDR3 DNA reads as TGTGCCAGCAGTCGGGGCTATGGGGGCGAGCAGTACTTC.

This clonotype was observed at least ten times. The chain has TRBV7-9 and TRBJ2-3; TRBD2 is a possible D gene (5 bases). There are 13 residues in the CDR3. V shed 4 bases and J shed 6 bases, with 11 bases lying between them. CDR1 and CDR2 (germline): SEHNR, FQNEAQ (reference sequence). CDR3 region: CASSSPAGDTQYF. The CDR3 region has the DNA TGTGCCAGCAGCTCGCCGGCGGGTGATACGCAGTATTTT.